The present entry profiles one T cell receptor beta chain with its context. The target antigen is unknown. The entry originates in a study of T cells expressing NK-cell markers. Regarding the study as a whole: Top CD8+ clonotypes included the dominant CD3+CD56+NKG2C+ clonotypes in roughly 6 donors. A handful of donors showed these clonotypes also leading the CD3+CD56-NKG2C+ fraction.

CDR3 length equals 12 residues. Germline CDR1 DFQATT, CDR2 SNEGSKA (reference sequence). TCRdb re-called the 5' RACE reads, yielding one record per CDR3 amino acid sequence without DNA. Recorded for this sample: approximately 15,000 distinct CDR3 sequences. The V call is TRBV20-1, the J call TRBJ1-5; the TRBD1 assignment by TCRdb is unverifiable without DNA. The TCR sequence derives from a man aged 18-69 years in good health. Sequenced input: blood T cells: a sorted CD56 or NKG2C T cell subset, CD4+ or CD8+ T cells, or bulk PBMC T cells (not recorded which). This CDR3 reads CSAGDRDQPQHF.